Sequencing of this T cell receptor (beta chain) was carried out in a study of long-term antiretroviral therapy in people with HIV. Overall study findings and caveats: On ART adherence, viral resistance or therapy changes, no data were available.

Samples were assayed with immunoSEQ v3.0 at survey level. Profiling relied on immunoSEQ multiplex PCR, and the TCRdb table lists in-frame clones only, not all of them. The sample includes roughly 14,000 clones, 80% to 85% of them seen just once. Of note for this clone: What it binds is unknown.

Germline V CDR1 and CDR2: ENHRY, SYGVKD. J was trimmed by 2 bases and V by 10 bases; bases with no gene match: 4. The CDR3 is made up of 12 amino acids. This material consisted of unsorted PBMCs, taken 1.8 years before starting antiretroviral therapy. The chain recombines TRBV10-3 with TRBJ2-7, with 8 bases aligning to TRBD1. The receptor was isolated from a woman in her thirties or forties with HIV. This CDR3 is CATQGQAYEQYF. CDR3 coding DNA: TGTGCCACACAGGGACAGGCCTACGAGCAGTACTTC.